This TCR beta chain was obtained from a study of T cell responses to AZD1222 COVID-19 vaccine. To note about this clone: Antigen unknown.

CDR3 length: 15 residues. Germline V CDR1 and CDR2: MRHNA, SNTAGT. V shed 4 bases, J shed 4 bases, and the junction held 3 bases outside the gene matches. Overall study results and limits: Spike-specific TCR breadth and depth were elevated following two AZD1222 doses. Possibly, clonal diversity was underestimated; donors were largely white British and included more females. Unmutated regions of variants are reportedly targeted by nearly half of spike-specific TCRs.

Sequencing was performed with immunoSEQ multiplex PCR; in TCRdb, only in-frame clones are kept and a portion is missing. The sample records approximately 150,000 clones, about 90% being singletons. This sequence originates from an adult in good health. The genes are TRBV6-4 and TRBJ2-1, with TRBD2 matching 11 bases. The sequencing used peripheral blood, collected on day 0 of AZD1222 vaccination. The CDR3 DNA reads TGTGCCAGCAGTGCGGGGACTAGCGGTTACAATGAGCAGTTCTTC. Translating it yields CASSAGTSGYNEQFF.